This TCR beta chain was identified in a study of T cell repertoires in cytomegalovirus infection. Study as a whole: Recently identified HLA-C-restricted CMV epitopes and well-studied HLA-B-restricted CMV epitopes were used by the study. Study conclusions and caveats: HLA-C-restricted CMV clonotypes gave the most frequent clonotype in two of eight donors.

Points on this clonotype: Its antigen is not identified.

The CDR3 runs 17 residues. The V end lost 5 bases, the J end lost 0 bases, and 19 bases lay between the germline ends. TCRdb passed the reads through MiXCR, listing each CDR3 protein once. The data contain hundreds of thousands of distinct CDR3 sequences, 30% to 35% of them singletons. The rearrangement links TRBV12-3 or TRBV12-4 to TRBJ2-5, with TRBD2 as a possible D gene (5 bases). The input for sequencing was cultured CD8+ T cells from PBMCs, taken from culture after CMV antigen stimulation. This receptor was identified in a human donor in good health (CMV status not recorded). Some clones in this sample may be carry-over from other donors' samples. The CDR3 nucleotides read TGTGCCAGCAGTCCCCAGGTTGGAGCGGAGTACCAAGAGACCCAGTACTTC. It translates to CASSPQVGAEYQETQYF.